This is a list of T cell receptor beta chains from one sample in a study of blood T cell repertoires in COVID-19. Sequenced by immunoSEQ multiplex PCR; TCRdb stores in-frame clones only, minus some. The sample consists of approximately 270,000 clones, around 89% of them appearing once. Sample: peripheral blood. The receptors were gathered from a woman aged 25 to 39 with COVID-19, enrolled during active disease. The CDR3 runs from the conserved cysteine through the conserved F or W. D genes are given only for firm matches. Size is stated for part of the rows, as once, few or many counts, or as a class when the clone is expanded.

cdr3_nt: TGTGCCAGCAGCACAGGGGGCTACTATGGCTACACCTTC
cdr3_aa: CASSTGGYYGYTF
v_call: TRBV7-9
clone_size: NA
j_call: TRBJ1-2
d_call: TRBD1

cdr3_nt: TGTGCCAGCAGCGCGATCCACAGGGGGTTTGGCTCACCCCTCCACTTT
cdr3_aa: CASSAIHRGFGSPLHF
v_call: TRBV7-6
clone_size: NA
j_call: TRBJ1-6
d_call: TRBD1

cdr3_nt: TGTGCCAGCAGCCAAGTCGGGGGAACCGGGGAGCTGTTTTTT
cdr3_aa: CASSQVGGTGELFF
v_call: TRBV14
clone_size: once
j_call: TRBJ2-2
d_call: NA

cdr3_nt: TGTGCCAGCAGCTTGGTGGGCCAGGGGGCGATCGGGGAGCTGTTTTTT
cdr3_aa: CASSLVGQGAIGELFF
v_call: TRBV5-6
clone_size: once
j_call: TRBJ2-2
d_call: TRBD1

cdr3_nt: TGTGCCATCAGTGGGACAGGGGGCGACTATGGCTACACCTTC
cdr3_aa: CAISGTGGDYGYTF
v_call: TRBV10-3
clone_size: NA
j_call: TRBJ1-2
d_call: TRBD1

cdr3_nt: TGTGCCACCAGTGACCCGGACAGAGCCAACCTGAATGAGCAGTTCTTC
cdr3_aa: CATSDPDRANLNEQFF
v_call: TRBV24-1
clone_size: once
j_call: TRBJ2-1
d_call: NA

cdr3_nt: TGTGCCAGCTCACCACGGGACACCGCGAACACCGGGGAGCTGTTTTTT
cdr3_aa: CASSPRDTANTGELFF
v_call: TRBV18
clone_size: NA
j_call: TRBJ2-2
d_call: NA

cdr3_nt: TGTGCCAGCAGCTTAAGAGGACTAGCGGGAGCTCGGAATGAGCAGTTCTTC
cdr3_aa: CASSLRGLAGARNEQFF
v_call: TRBV7-2
clone_size: NA
j_call: TRBJ2-1
d_call: TRBD2

cdr3_nt: TGTGCCAGTAGTATCCGGGGCGGGAGAGTCACCGGGGAGCTGTTTTTT
cdr3_aa: CASSIRGGRVTGELFF
v_call: TRBV19
clone_size: NA
j_call: TRBJ2-2
d_call: TRBD2

cdr3_nt: TGTGCCTGGATGAAGGATAGGGAGGACACTGAAGCTTTCTTT
cdr3_aa: CAWMKDREDTEAFF
v_call: TRBV30
clone_size: NA
j_call: TRBJ1-1
d_call: NA

cdr3_nt: TGTGCCAGCAGCAAGAACAGGGAAATCATTGAAGCTTTCTTT
cdr3_aa: CASSKNREIIEAFF
v_call: TRBV5-8
clone_size: NA
j_call: TRBJ1-1
d_call: NA

cdr3_nt: TGTGCCAGCAGCGTACAAACTGGAGGTCTAGATACGCAGTATTTT
cdr3_aa: CASSVQTGGLDTQYF
v_call: TRBV9
clone_size: NA
j_call: TRBJ2-3
d_call: NA

cdr3_nt: TGCGCCAGCAGAAAAGGGTGGGGCAGGGGGCCAGGCGAGCAGTACTTC
cdr3_aa: CASRKGWGRGPGEQYF
v_call: TRBV5-1
clone_size: NA
j_call: TRBJ2-7
d_call: TRBD1

cdr3_nt: TGTGCCACCAGTGATCACCCACTAGCGGGAGAGGGAAATGAGCAGTTCTTC
cdr3_aa: CATSDHPLAGEGNEQFF
v_call: TRBV24-1
clone_size: NA
j_call: TRBJ2-1
d_call: TRBD2

cdr3_nt: TGTGCCAGCAGCCAAAGACAGGGGGTACCTGAAGCTTTCTTT
cdr3_aa: CASSQRQGVPEAFF
v_call: TRBV3-1/TRBV3-2
clone_size: NA
j_call: TRBJ1-1
d_call: TRBD1

cdr3_nt: TGTGCCAGCAGCCCGCGCGGCGGGCAAAACACTGAAGCTTTCTTT
cdr3_aa: CASSPRGGQNTEAFF
v_call: TRBV13
clone_size: once
j_call: TRBJ1-1
d_call: NA

cdr3_nt: TGTGCCAGCAGCTTAGCCAGGGAAGAGACCCAGTACTTC
cdr3_aa: CASSLAREETQYF
v_call: TRBV7-2
clone_size: NA
j_call: TRBJ2-5
d_call: NA

cdr3_nt: TGCAGCGTTGTGACGAGTCTAGCGGGGCCCGAGCAGTATTTT
cdr3_aa: CSVVTSLAGPEQYF
v_call: TRBV29-1
clone_size: once
j_call: TRBJ2-3
d_call: TRBD2

cdr3_nt: TGCGCCAGCAGCTTGCGTTTGGCGGGGGTCTACAATGAGCAGTTCTTC
cdr3_aa: CASSLRLAGVYNEQFF
v_call: TRBV5-1
clone_size: NA
j_call: TRBJ2-1
d_call: TRBD2

cdr3_nt: TGTGCCAGCAGTGCCCGACTAGCGGAGGAGCAGTTCTTC
cdr3_aa: CASSARLAEEQFF
v_call: TRBV12-3/TRBV12-4
clone_size: NA
j_call: TRBJ2-1
d_call: TRBD2

cdr3_nt: TGTGCCAGCAGTGAATACTACGGGCAGGGGTCGGTCTATGGCTACACCTTC
cdr3_aa: CASSEYYGQGSVYGYTF
v_call: TRBV2
clone_size: NA
j_call: TRBJ1-2
d_call: NA

cdr3_nt: TGCAGCGTACTAAAGGAAAGCTCCTACGAGCAGTACTTC
cdr3_aa: CSVLKESSYEQYF
v_call: TRBV29-1
clone_size: NA
j_call: TRBJ2-7
d_call: NA

cdr3_nt: TGTGCCAGTAGAACTATAGCGGGAGCCATCGATGAGCAGTTCTTC
cdr3_aa: CASRTIAGAIDEQFF
v_call: TRBV19
clone_size: NA
j_call: TRBJ2-1
d_call: TRBD2

cdr3_nt: TGTGCTAGTGGTTTGGCCGGGACAGGGGCAGTAGCTAATGAAAAACTGTTTTTT
cdr3_aa: CASGLAGTGAVANEKLFF
v_call: TRBV12-5
clone_size: NA
j_call: TRBJ1-4
d_call: TRBD1

cdr3_nt: TGTGCCAGCAGTGAATTGAGATCCGGGTTAAAGACCTACGAGCAGTACTTC
cdr3_aa: CASSELRSGLKTYEQYF
v_call: TRBV25-1
clone_size: NA
j_call: TRBJ2-7
d_call: NA

cdr3_nt: TGTGCCAGCAGCTTAAAGACAGCGGGGGACACAGATACGCAGTATTTT
cdr3_aa: CASSLKTAGDTDTQYF
v_call: TRBV7-9
clone_size: NA
j_call: TRBJ2-3
d_call: TRBD2